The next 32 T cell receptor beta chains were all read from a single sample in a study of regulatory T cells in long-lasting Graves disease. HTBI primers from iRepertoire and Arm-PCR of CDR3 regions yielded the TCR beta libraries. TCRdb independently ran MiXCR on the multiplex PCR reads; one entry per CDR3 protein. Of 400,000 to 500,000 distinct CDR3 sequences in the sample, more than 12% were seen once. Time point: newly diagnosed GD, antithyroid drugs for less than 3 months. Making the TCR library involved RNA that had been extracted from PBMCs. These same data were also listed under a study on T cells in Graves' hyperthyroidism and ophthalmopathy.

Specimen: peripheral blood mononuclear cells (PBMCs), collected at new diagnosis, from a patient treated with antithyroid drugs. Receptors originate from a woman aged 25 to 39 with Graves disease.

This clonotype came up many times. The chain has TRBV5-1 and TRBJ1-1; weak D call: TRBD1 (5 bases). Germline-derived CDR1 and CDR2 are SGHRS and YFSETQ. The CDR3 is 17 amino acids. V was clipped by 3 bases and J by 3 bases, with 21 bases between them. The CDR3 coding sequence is TGCGCCAGCAGCTCCTTCCGAGGGGACGGGGGGGACACTGAAGCTTTCTTT. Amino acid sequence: CASSSFRGDGGDTEAFF.

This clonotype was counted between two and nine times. The CDR3 loop is CASSVGAGGLGEQFF. The CDR3 bases are TGTGCCAGCAGCGTAGGAGCGGGAGGGCTTGGTGAGCAGTTCTTC. V gene TRBV9 combines with J gene TRBJ2-1, with TRBD2 identical over 10 bases. V trimming: 0 bases; J trimming: 9 bases; junction bases outside the gene matches: 6. The CDR3 has 15 amino acids. The germline CDR1 and CDR2 sequences are SGDLS and YYNGEE.

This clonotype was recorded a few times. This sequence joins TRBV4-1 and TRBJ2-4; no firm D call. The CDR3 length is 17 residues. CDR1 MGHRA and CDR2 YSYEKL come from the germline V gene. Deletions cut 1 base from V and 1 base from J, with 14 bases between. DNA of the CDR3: TGCGCCAGCAGCCAAGTAGTTTTATCCACCGCCAAAAACATTCAGTACTTC. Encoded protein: CASSQVVLSTAKNIQYF.

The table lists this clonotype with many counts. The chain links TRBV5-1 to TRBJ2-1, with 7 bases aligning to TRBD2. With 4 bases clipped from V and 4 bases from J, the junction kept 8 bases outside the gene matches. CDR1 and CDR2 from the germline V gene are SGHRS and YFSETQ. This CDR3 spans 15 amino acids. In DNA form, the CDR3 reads TGCGCCAGCAGCCTTCTAGCGGTGGCTTACAATGAGCAGTTCTTC. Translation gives CASSLLAVAYNEQFF.

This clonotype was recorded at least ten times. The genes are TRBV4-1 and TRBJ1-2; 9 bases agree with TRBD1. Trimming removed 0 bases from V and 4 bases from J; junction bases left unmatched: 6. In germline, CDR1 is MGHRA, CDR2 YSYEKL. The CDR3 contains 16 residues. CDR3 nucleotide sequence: TGCGCCAGCAGCCAAGAACAGGGGGCGCAGGTCTATGGCTACACCTTC. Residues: CASSQEQGAQVYGYTF.

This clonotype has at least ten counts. As DNA, the CDR3 is TGTGCCAGCGCTAGGGGTCCCGGGGAGCTGTTTTTT. It is translated as CASARGPGELFF. The chain has TRBV12-3 or TRBV12-4 and TRBJ2-2; D may be TRBD1 (5 bases). Between the trimmed V and J ends, which lost 8 bases and 6 bases, there was a span of 10 bases. The CDR3 has 12 amino acids.

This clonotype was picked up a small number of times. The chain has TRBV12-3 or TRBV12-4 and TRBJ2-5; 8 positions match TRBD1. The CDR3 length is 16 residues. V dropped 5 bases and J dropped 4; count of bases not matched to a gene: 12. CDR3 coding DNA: TGTGCCAGCAGTCTTGGACAGGGTGCGGCCGGAGAGACCCAGTACTTC. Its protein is CASSLGQGAAGETQYF.

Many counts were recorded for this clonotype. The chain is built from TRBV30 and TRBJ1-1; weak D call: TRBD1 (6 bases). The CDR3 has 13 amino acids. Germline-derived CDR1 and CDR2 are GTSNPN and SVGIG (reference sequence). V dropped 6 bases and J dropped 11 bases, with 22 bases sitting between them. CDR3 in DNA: TGTGCCTGCCCGGGGGCTAACGATATAATGGCTTTCTTT. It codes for CACPGANDIMAFF. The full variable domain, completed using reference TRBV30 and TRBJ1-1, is SQTIHQWPATLVQPVGSPLSLECTVEGTSNPNLYWYRQAAGRGLQLLFYSVGIGQISSEVPQNLSASRPQDRQFILSSKKLLLSDSGFYLCACPGANDIMAFFGQGTRLTVV.

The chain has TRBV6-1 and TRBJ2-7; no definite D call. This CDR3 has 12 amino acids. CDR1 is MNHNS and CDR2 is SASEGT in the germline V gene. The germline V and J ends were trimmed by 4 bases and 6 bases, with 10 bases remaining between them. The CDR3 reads CASSVGRLEQYF. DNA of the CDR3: TGTGCCAGCAGTGTGGGCCGGCTCGAGCAGTACTTC.

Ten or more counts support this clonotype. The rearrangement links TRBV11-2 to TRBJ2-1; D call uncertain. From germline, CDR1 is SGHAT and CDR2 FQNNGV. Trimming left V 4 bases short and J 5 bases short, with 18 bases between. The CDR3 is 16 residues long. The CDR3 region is CASSSGPPRLDNEQFF. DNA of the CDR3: TGTGCCAGCAGCTCCGGCCCTCCCCGTCTCGACAATGAGCAGTTCTTC.

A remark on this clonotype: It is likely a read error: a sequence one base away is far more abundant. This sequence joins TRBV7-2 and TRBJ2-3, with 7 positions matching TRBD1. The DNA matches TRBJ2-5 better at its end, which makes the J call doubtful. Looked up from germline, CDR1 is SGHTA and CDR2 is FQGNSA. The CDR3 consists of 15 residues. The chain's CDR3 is CASSYPGQVAETQYF. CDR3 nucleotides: TGTGCCAGCAGCTACCCCGGACAGGTAGCAGAGACCCAGTACTTC.

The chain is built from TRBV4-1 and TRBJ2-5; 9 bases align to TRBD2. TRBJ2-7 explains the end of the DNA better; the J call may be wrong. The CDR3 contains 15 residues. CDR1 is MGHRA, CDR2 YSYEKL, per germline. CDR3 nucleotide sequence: TGCGCCAGCAGCCAAGTAATAGCGGGAGACTACGAGCAGTACTTC. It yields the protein CASSQVIAGDYEQYF.

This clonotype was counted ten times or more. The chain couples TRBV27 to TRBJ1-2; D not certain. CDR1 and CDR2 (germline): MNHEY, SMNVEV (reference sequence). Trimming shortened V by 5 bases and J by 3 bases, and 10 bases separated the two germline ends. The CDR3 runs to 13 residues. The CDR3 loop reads CASSPGGHYGYTF. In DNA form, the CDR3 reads TGTGCCAGCAGTCCCGGCGGCCACTATGGCTACACCTTC.

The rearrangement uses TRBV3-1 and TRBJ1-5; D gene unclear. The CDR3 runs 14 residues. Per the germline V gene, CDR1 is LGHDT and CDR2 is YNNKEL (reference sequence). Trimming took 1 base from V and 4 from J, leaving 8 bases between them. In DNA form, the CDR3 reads TGTGCCAGCAGCCAAGGGGCAGCTAATCAGCCCCAGCATTTT. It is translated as CASSQGAANQPQHF.

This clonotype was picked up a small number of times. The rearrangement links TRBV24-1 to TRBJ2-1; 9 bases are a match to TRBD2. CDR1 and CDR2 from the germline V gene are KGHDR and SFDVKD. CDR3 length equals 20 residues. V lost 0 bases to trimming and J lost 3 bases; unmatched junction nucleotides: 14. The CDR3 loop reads CATSDLRPSGKGINYNEQFF. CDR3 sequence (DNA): TGTGCCACCAGTGATTTGCGGCCTAGCGGGAAGGGAATCAACTACAATGAGCAGTTCTTC.

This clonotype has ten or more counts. CDR3 nucleotide sequence: TGTGCCAGCAGCTTAGTGGCAGGAAGATACGCTGAAGCTTTCTTT. Amino acid sequence: CASSLVAGRYAEAFF. The V call is TRBV11-2, the J call TRBJ1-1; no clear D gene. The germline gives CDR1 SGHAT, CDR2 FQNNGV. The CDR3 has 15 residues. Trimming took 1 base from V and 6 from J, leaving 15 bases between them.

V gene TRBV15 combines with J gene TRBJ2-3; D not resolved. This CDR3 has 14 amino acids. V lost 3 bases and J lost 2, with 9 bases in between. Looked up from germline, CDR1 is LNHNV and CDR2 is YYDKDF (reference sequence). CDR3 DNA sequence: TGTGCCACCAGCAGTGGCCCTTCCACAGATACGCAGTATTTT. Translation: CATSSGPSTDTQYF.

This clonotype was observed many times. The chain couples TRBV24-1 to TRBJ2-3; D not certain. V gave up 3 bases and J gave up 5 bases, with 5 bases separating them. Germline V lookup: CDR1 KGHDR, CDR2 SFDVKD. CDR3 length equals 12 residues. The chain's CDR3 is CATSDPVDTQYF. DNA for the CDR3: TGTGCCACCAGTGATCCGGTAGATACGCAGTATTTT.

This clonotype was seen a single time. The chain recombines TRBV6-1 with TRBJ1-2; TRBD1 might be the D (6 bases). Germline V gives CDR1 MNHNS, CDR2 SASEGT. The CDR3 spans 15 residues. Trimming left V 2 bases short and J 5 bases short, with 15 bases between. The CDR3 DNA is TGTGCCAGCAGTGAATTCGGGGGGCGAACGTATGGCTACACCTTC. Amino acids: CASSEFGGRTYGYTF.

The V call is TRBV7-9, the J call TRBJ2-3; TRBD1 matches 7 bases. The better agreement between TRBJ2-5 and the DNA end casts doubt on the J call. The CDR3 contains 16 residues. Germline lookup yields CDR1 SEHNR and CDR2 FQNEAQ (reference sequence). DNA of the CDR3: TGTGCCAGCAGCTCCAAGACAGGGTGGGAAACAGAGACCCAGTACTTC. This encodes CASSSKTGWETETQYF.

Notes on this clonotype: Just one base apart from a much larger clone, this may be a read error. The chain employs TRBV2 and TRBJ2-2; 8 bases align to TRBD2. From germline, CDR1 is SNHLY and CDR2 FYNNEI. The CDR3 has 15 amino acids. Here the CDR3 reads CASLVAGGRTGELLF. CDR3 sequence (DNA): TGTGCCAGCCTCGTGGCGGGAGGACGGACCGGGGAGCTGCTTTTT.

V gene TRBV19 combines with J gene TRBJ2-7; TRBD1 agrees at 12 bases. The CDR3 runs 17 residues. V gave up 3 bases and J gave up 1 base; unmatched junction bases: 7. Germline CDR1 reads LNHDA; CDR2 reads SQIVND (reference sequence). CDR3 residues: CASSILPGQGASYEQYF. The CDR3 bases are TGTGCCAGTAGTATCCTACCGGGACAGGGGGCATCCTACGAGCAGTACTTC.

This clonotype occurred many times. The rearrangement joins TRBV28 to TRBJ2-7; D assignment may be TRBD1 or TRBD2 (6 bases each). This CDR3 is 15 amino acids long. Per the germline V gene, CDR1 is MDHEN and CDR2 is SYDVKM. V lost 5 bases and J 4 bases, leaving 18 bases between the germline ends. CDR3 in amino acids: CASSAPAGGGYEQYF. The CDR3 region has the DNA TGTGCCAGCAGTGCACCCGCCGGGGGCGGTTACGAGCAGTACTTC.

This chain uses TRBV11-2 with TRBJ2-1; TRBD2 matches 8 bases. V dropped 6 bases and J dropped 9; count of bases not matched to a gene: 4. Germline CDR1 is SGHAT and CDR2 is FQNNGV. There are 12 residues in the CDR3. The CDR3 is CASRQTSGEQFF. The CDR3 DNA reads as TGTGCCAGCAGACAAACTAGCGGTGAGCAGTTCTTC. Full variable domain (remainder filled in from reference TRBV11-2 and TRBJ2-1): EAGVAQSPRYKIIEKRQSVAFWCNPISGHATLYWYQQILGQGPKLLIQFQNNGVVDDSQLPKDRFSAERLKGVDSTLKIQPAKLEDSAVYLCASRQTSGEQFFGPGTRLTVL.

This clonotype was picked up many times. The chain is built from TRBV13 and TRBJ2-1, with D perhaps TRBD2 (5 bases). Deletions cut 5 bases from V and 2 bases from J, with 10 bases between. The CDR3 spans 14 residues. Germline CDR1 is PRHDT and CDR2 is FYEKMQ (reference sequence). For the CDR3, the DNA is TGTGCCAGCAGCACCAGGACTGCCTACAATGAGCAGTTCTTC. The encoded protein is CASSTRTAYNEQFF.

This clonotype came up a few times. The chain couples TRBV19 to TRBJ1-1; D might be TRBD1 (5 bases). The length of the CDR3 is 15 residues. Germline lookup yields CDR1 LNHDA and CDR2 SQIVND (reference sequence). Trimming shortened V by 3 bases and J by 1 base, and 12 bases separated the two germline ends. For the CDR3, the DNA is TGTGCCAGTAGTATGTCTGGGGGAGGGAACACTGAAGCTTTCTTT. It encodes CASSMSGGGNTEAFF.

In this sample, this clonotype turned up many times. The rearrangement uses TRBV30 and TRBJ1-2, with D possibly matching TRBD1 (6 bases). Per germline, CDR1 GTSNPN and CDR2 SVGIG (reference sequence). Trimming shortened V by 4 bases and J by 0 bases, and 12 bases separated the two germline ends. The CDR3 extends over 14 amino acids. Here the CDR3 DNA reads TGTGCCTGGACCTTAAAGGGGGCTAACTATGGCTACACCTTC. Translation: CAWTLKGANYGYTF.

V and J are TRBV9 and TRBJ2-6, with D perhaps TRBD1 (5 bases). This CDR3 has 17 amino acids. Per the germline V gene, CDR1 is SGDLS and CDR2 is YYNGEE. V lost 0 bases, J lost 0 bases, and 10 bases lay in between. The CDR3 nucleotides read TGTGCCAGCAGCGTAGAAGGGGAATCCTCTGGGGCCAACGTCCTGACTTTC. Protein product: CASSVEGESSGANVLTF.

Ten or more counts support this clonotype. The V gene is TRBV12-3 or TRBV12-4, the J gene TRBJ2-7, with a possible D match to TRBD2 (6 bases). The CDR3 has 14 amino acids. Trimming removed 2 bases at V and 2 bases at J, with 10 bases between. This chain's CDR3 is CASSLSSGPYEQYF. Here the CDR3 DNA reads TGTGCCAGCAGTTTATCGAGCGGGCCCTACGAGCAGTACTTC.

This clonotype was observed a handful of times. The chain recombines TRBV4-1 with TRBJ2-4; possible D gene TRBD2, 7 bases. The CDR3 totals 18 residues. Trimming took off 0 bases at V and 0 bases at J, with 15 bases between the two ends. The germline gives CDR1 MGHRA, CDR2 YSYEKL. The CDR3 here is CASSQDKGGTLAKNIQYF. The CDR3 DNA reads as TGCGCCAGCAGCCAAGATAAGGGGGGGACCCTAGCCAAAAACATTCAGTACTTC.

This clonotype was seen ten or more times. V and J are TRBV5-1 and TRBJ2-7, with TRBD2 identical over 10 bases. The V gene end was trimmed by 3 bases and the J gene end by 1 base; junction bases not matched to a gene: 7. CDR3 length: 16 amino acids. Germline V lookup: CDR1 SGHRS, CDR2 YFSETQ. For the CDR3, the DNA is TGCGCCAGCAGCTCAGGTACTAGCGGGGCTTCCTACGAGCAGTACTTC. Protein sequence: CASSSGTSGASYEQYF.

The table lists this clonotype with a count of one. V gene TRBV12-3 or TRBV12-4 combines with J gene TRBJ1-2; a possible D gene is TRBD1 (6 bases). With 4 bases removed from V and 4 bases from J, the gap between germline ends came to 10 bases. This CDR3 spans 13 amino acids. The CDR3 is CASSYETGYGYTF. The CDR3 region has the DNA TGTGCCAGCAGTTATGAGACAGGCTATGGCTACACCTTC.